This T cell receptor (beta chain) was observed in a study of a mutant IDH1 vaccine in newly diagnosed glioma. Study details: Vaccine dosing followed radiotherapy by 4-6 weeks, or accompanied temozolomide cycles. Earlier treatment was radiotherapy, temozolomide, or both, with most getting both. Treated patients were approximately 60% male, roughly 38% female, mean age around 40 years.

Time point in this sample: week 35, safety follow-up. Doses consisted of 300 ug of mutant IDH1 20-mer peptide each, paired with topical imiquimod. This CDR3 has 15 amino acids. The germline V and J ends were trimmed by 4 bases and 0 bases, with 11 bases remaining between them. The germline CDR1 and CDR2 sequences are MNHEY and SVGAGI. As regards this clone: As yet, its antigen is unknown.

TCRdb's table, derived via immunoSEQ multiplex PCR, lists solely in-frame clones and lacks some. This repertoire shows about 48,000 clones, more than 65% found once; its top ten account for 5.5% to 8.5%. The receptor's source is a man aged 35 to 55 with glioma. Specimen: PBMCs, collected from a glioma patient whose treatment included an IDH1 peptide vaccine. The rearrangement links TRBV6-5 to TRBJ2-3; tentative D call: TRBD2 (6 bases). CDR3 protein: CASSSRTTSTDTQYF. As DNA, the CDR3 is TGTGCCAGCAGTTCCAGGACTACAAGCACAGATACGCAGTATTTT.